Detailed here is one T cell receptor (beta chain). The sample holds a few counts of this clone. What this receptor recognizes is not known. Base qualities are missing; no much larger clone stands one base away. The sample is drawn from a study of cytomegalovirus exposure and HLA in healthy donors (dated by TCRdb to 2015 to 2018). Notes on the research overall: In an earlier analysis of under 600 of the donors, 276 Gb of sequence data and 95 million to 130 million unique TCR beta sequences from approximately 180 million T cells were reported. The genetic ancestry cluster associated with self-reported Caucasian donors included about 81% of the approximately 400 genotyped donors. Roughly five DR-DQ haplotypes were handled as single units for association and clustering, since linkage in the cohort was strong. Across 300 to 500 genotyped donors of the cohort, an average of about 250,000 unique TCR beta nucleotide sequences per donor were sequenced, and about a sixth of those sequences were non-productive. Genome-wide SNP genotypes for about three fifths of the roughly 670 donors were used in a later genetic analysis, which treated that subset as a discovery cohort. In a later analysis, previously published TCR beta repertoires from roughly 710 donors were re-analyzed and high-resolution HLA genotyping was added so that TCR occurrence patterns could be studied. Both class I and class II loci were covered by HLA typing, at four-digit resolution. Donor age, sex, ethnicity and CMV serostatus were collected together with the repertoire data. Rather than using new phenotypic data, the later analysis identified candidate immune exposures from TCR beta sequences and from how often those sequences occurred across donors. Roughly 300 gigabases of sequencing data and 80 million or so unique TCR sequences were included in an early release covering several hundred HLA-typed donors. The number of typed donors differed by locus: about 620-630 for A, B, C, DRB1 and DQB1; some 540 for DQA1; around 610 for DPA1; and roughly 450 for DPB1. To predict cytomegalovirus infection status, the study brought together high-throughput TCR immunosequencing, statistical association of individual TCRs with disease status, and machine learning. In an earlier analysis of a few hundred of the donors, high-throughput TCR beta sequencing was used to judge whether each TCR beta V gene segment behaved as functional or pseudogenic. Every repertoire in the discovery cohort had been generated on one and the same sequencing platform. In addition to the first cohort of approximately 650 subjects, a separate validation cohort of 130 or so different subjects was used. The study was designed to test whether signatures of past pathogen exposure could be identified by cataloging public T cell receptors. The study profiled the T cell repertoires of 550 to 700 subjects by immunosequencing and related them to cytomegalovirus serostatus.

The cohort was made up of approximately 670 healthy bone marrow donors. All cohort members were sampled while nominally healthy, although unrecorded immune exposures were likely present. The donor was CMV seronegative and belonged to the group of around 400 seronegative cohort members. A peripheral blood sample was provided by each donor, and peripheral blood mononuclear cells were used for TCR beta sequencing. The Qiagen DNeasy Blood Extraction Kit was used to extract genomic DNA from the blood cell samples. General study outcomes and caveats: In a later analysis, TCR association rates were found to vary across HLA loci, with the most associated TCRs seen for DRB1 alleles and the fewest for HLA-C alleles. Correlated functional status among segregating V segments might reflect linkage disequilibrium, but an unknown experimental factor could not be ruled out. A further reported finding was that TCR beta sequences accurately predicted the HLA-A and HLA-B alleles for most subjects in the first cohort. Immune exposure information for the cohort was limited to CMV serostatus. Sequencing depth was assumed to be roughly uniform across donors in the presence/absence analyses, though that assumption may not hold. At a false discovery rate of 0.05, a later analysis linked some 18,000 TCR beta sequences to specific HLA alleles. A total of fewer than 200 TCR beta chains were listed by the study as associated with cytomegalovirus. A few of the identified cytomegalovirus-associated TCR beta chains were confirmed in vitro to be specific for cytomegalovirus antigens. A later analysis found that HLA-associated TCR beta chains were more clonally expanded and had lower generation probabilities than equally common non-associated chains. The sequencing pipeline was judged likely to have produced a cluster of highly shared sequence variants as a technical artifact. A later analysis found that most CMV-associated TCR beta chains appeared HLA-restricted, with HLA associations seemingly driven largely by CMV exposure. The earlier analysis of almost 600 of the donors excluded approximately 17 rarely observed V segments, including chromosome 9 orphons, because counts were too low. Strong co-occurrence of HLA alleles, especially DR and DQ, made assigning TCR associations to individual alleles difficult. A later analysis reported that several top co-occurrence clusters appeared linked to parvovirus B19, influenza, CMV and Epstein-Barr virus. In a later genetic analysis, fewer N-insertions in productive TCRs were reported among donors in an Asian-associated ancestry cluster than the roughly 700-donor mean. According to the authors, the approach could potentially be generalized to other disease states and immunological phenotypes. Because the 87-base-pair reads could not distinguish some IMGT-functional V segments, including TRBV6-2 and TRBV6-3, those segments were excluded. Most TCR sequences were seen in very few donors, while some public TCRs were found in many individuals. The classifier was reported to diagnose cytomegalovirus status with high specificity and sensitivity in both the original and validation cohorts. Because HLA typing was unavailable for some donors at each locus, only the typed subset was used in association tests. Only TCR beta chains were sequenced in this cohort, and the absence of alpha or paired-chain data limited detectable features. Broadly in line with IMGT annotations, most TCR beta V segments showed up in productive rearrangements about 87% or about 30% of the time in an earlier analysis of 450 to 750 of the donors. V-gene and J-gene trimming of TCR beta chains was associated with a missense DCLRE1C variant in a later genetic analysis, and the association was replicated in an independent cohort.

Libraries were constructed by the immunoSEQ multiplex PCR assay. For the multiplex PCR, a mixture combining 60 forward primers for TCR Vbeta segments and 13 reverse primers for TCR Jbeta segments was used. The CDR3 region of rearranged TCR beta genes was amplified from genomic DNA with a multiplex PCR assay. Amplified TCR beta libraries were sequenced as 87-base-pair reads on the Illumina HiSeq System. The original pipeline was this. Across the 670 or so repertoires, a later analysis counted around 80 million unique TCR beta chains, around 11 million of which were shared by at least two donors. Raw reads were error-corrected and collapsed into unique sequences with a nearest-neighbor algorithm that merged closely related sequences to remove PCR and sequencing errors. To assign V, D and J gene segments, CDR3 sequences were aligned to IMGT reference sequences. For a sequence to be retained, at least a six-nucleotide match to both a V gene segment and a J gene segment was required. Rearrangements were classified as productive when the CDR3 lacked stop codons and remained in frame with V and J, and all other rearrangements were classified as non-productive. CDR3 was defined according to IMGT convention as the region running from the second conserved V-encoded cysteine to the conserved J-encoded phenylalanine. In an earlier analysis of approximately 500 of the donors, sequences lacking an unambiguous match to a single V gene segment were excluded. In an earlier analysis of around 590 of the donors, a V segment was called functional when productive rearrangements were above 56.7%, and segregating when the standard deviation between donors exceeded 5%. To diagnose cytomegalovirus status from the catalog of TCR beta chain sequences, a statistical classification framework was built. In a later analysis, TCR nucleotide sequences were compared against IMGT/GENE-DB human TR gene sequences so that V and J genes could be assigned. The TCRdist pipeline was used in a later analysis to assign CDR3 sequences and most-parsimonious VDJ recombination scenarios. A later analysis defined each TCR beta chain by its CDR3 amino acid sequence plus V-gene family, and excluded reads lacking a unique V-gene family. In a later analysis, 450 to 600 highly shared, low-generation-probability nucleotide sequences were removed to address suspected cross-contamination and a sequencing artifact. In a later analysis, a clonal expansion index for each public chain was calculated from normalized within-repertoire ranks of inferred template counts. In a later analysis, generation probabilities were computed with a VDJ recombination model fitted to out-of-frame rearrangements, and the resulting probabilities were checked against IGoR. In a later analysis, TCR-TCR, TCR-HLA and TCR-CMV co-occurrence was scored with hypergeometric tests, and a repertoire-size bias correction was applied to TCR pairs. A later analysis estimated false discovery rates by permuting HLA or CMV assignments 20 times. A later analysis grouped co-occurring TCRs with DBSCAN, adding TCRdist sequence similarity when clustering within HLA-allele-positive subsets. Co-occurrence clustering excluded repertoires with fewer than 30,000 or more than 120,000 public chains, plus five with anomalous nucleotide sharing. The table was pulled from immuneACCESS by TCRdb, which kept in-frame rearrangements only. Such tables lose some clones; where checked, under half of the loss comes from unresolved V genes, and the rest has no known cause. The V and J calls and clone size were taken over from that table, and D and trimming were inferred from the DNA. In this sample the table shows 65,000 to 95,000 clones, about 75% of which occur a single time. Under 15% of the sample lies in the top ten.

CDR1 is given as WNHNN and CDR2 as SYGVQD, both from the germline V gene (reference sequence). The CDR3 covers 12 residues, taking in both the cysteine and the phenylalanine. This entry keeps only the CDR3 DNA: 36 bases, framed from base 1. A distance of 8 bases separates the germline ends of V and J, which lose 4 bases and 7 bases respectively. Rearrangement joined TRBV10-1 to TRBJ2-1; the D region possibly corresponds to TRBD2 (5 bases align). The sequence was collected from a man between 65 and 85 years old in good health and CMV-seronegative. Sequencing was carried out using PBMCs. The DNA is as follows: TGCGCCAGCAGTGGACCGGGGAATGAGCAGTTCTTC. Its amino acids are CASSGPGNEQFF.